Shown below are 4 T cell receptor beta chains from a single sample sequenced in a study of blood T cell repertoires in COVID-19. Clones were sequenced by immunoSEQ multiplex PCR, and TCRdb holds only the in-frame ones, with some missing. This sample yields 40,000 to 60,000 clones, of which around 83% are seen a single time; around 5% belongs to the top ten. The sequenced material came from peripheral blood. The receptors were sampled from a man aged 35 to 55 with active COVID-19.

CDR3 loop: CSSDIVQQFF. The CDR3 coding sequence is TGCAGTTCGGACATCGTCCAGCAGTTCTTC. The chain uses TRBV20-1 and TRBJ2-1; D may be TRBD1 (5 bases). Germline values: CDR1 DFQATT, CDR2 SNEGSKA (reference sequence). The CDR3 has 10 amino acids. With 8 bases removed from V and 11 bases from J, the gap between germline ends came to 13 bases.

CDR3 in amino acids: CAILDRTSSIYGYTF. DNA of the CDR3: TGTGCCATCCTTGACAGGACATCCTCAATCTATGGCTACACCTTC. The gene calls are TRBV6-5 and TRBJ1-2; D is perhaps TRBD1 (6 bases). This CDR3 spans 15 amino acids. V was trimmed by 10 bases and J by 4 bases, leaving 22 bases between them. Per germline, CDR1 MNHEY and CDR2 SVGAGI.

The CDR3 sequence: CASSSLSRVANTGELFF. The CDR3 bases are TGCGCCAGCAGTAGTCTTTCGAGGGTCGCGAACACCGGGGAGCTGTTTTTT. The chain links TRBV4-1 to TRBJ2-2; the D gene is possibly TRBD2 (5 bases). Looked up from germline, CDR1 is MGHRA and CDR2 is YSYEKL. The CDR3 is 17 residues long. Between the trimmed V and J ends, which lost 6 bases and 0 bases, there was a span of 17 bases.

The chain carries TRBV6-5 and TRBJ2-7; 9 nucleotides align to TRBD1. CDR3 length: 16 amino acids. The V gene's germline CDR1 is MNHEY and CDR2 SVGAGI. The V segment lost 4 bases and the J segment 5 bases; nucleotides outside the gene matches: 12. As DNA, the CDR3 is TGTGCCAGCAGTTCCGACGGGACAGGGATATTCCACGAGCAGTACTTC. Its protein is CASSSDGTGIFHEQYF.